These 28 T cell receptor beta chains came from one sample sequenced in a study of blood T cell repertoires in COVID-19. The protocol was immunoSEQ multiplex PCR, while the TCRdb copy is restricted to in-frame clones and leaves out a portion. The sample contains over 150,000 clones, over 65% of which appear only once. The sample consisted of peripheral blood. The receptors stem from an older man with acute or convalescent COVID-19.

With respect to this clone: The CDR3 does not end in the conserved phenylalanine or tryptophan, so this is likely a read error. The limits of the CDR3 on the DNA are not certain, so only TCRdb's listed CDR3 is given. The chain carries TRBV23-1 and TRBJ1-2; TRBD1 is the table's D call and was not checked against the DNA. TRBV23-1 is placed among ORFs of uncertain function. The CDR3 spans 15 amino acids, including both terminal residues. This CDR3 reads CASSLTCPGQGYRGV.

The chain links TRBV10-2 to TRBJ2-3, with 10 bases that match TRBD1. The CDR3 is made up of 16 amino acids. Germline loops: CDR1 WSHSY, CDR2 SAAADI. Germline trimming cut 0 bases from V and 8 bases from J; bases unmatched to any gene: 8. The CDR3 DNA sequence: TGCGCCAGCAGTGAGTCGGGACAGGGGCCCCGGGGTACGCAGTATTTT. This sequence encodes CASSESGQGPRGTQYF.

The V call is TRBV15, the J call TRBJ1-6; 8 bases line up with TRBD1. Germline CDR1 is LNHNV and CDR2 is YYDKDF (reference sequence). The CDR3 totals 17 residues. V shed 2 bases and J 9 bases; nucleotides not matched to a gene: 12. The CDR3 nucleotides are TGTGCCACCAGCAGAACAAGGACAGGGCCCGGAATTTCACCCCTCCACTTT. This translates into CATSRTRTGPGISPLHF.

In this sample, this clone turned up once. The genes are TRBV5-1 and TRBJ2-1; D unresolved. Trimming stripped 3 bases from V and 5 bases from J, with 9 bases between. The germline gives CDR1 SGHRS, CDR2 YFSETQ. This CDR3 has 13 residues. CDR3 amino acids: CASSSDFNNEQFF. Here the CDR3 DNA reads TGCGCCAGCAGCTCCGACTTTAACAATGAGCAGTTCTTC.

The J gene is TRBJ2-5, the V gene TRBV5-8; tentatively, D is TRBD2 (6 bases). V was trimmed by 0 bases and J by 5 bases, leaving 17 bases between them. This CDR3 region has 16 residues. Looked up from germline, CDR1 is SGHTS and CDR2 is YDEGEE. The CDR3 DNA sequence: TGTGCCAGCAGCTTGGGCGGGGCCCCACTGGGGGAGACCCAGTACTTC. Its protein product is CASSLGGAPLGETQYF.

CDR3 sequence (DNA): TGCGCCAGCAGCCAAGATAAGGGAACAGGGGCCTACGAGCAGTACTTC. Translating gives CASSQDKGTGAYEQYF. The chain couples TRBV4-1 to TRBJ2-7; 7 bases are a match to TRBD1. V shed 0 bases, J shed 2 bases, and the junction held 7 bases outside the gene matches. The CDR3 is made up of 16 amino acids. Germline V lookup: CDR1 MGHRA, CDR2 YSYEKL.

This chain joins TRBV2 and TRBJ2-5; 7 positions match TRBD2. CDR3 length equals 14 residues. Germline CDR1 is SNHLY and CDR2 is FYNNEI. Germline trimming cut 6 bases from V and 5 bases from J; bases unmatched to any gene: 9. CDR3 amino acids: CASRGPGLLETQYF. The CDR3 region has the DNA TGTGCCAGCAGAGGGCCGGGACTACTCGAGACCCAGTACTTC.

CDR3 region: CASSVTSGSYNEQFF. Here the CDR3 DNA reads TGCGCCAGCAGTGTAACTAGCGGGAGTTACAATGAGCAGTTCTTC. V and J are TRBV10-1 and TRBJ2-1; TRBD2 agrees at 11 bases. Germline CDR1 is WNHNN and CDR2 is SYGVQD (reference sequence). Losses at the gene ends were 4 bases for V and 4 bases for J; bases not matched to a gene: 3. This CDR3 is 15 amino acids long.

The chain uses TRBV12-3 or TRBV12-4 and TRBJ1-1; maybe TRBD1 (5 bases). The CDR3 spans 11 residues. The V end lost 5 bases, the J end lost 11 bases, and 12 bases lay between the germline ends. In DNA form, the CDR3 reads TGTGCCAGCAGTCCCGGGGAGGGGGCTTTCTTT. It yields the protein CASSPGEGAFF.

This chain links TRBV9 with TRBJ1-5; TRBD1 aligns across 10 bases. CDR1 SGDLS and CDR2 YYNGEE come from the germline V gene. The CDR3 runs 15 residues. The V segment lost 2 bases and the J segment 2 bases; nucleotides outside the gene matches: 1. The DNA of the CDR3 is TGTGCCAGCAGCGTCGGACAGGGGGGCAATCAGCCCCAGCATTTT. Translation: CASSVGQGGNQPQHF.

This clone came up many times. The chain couples TRBV19 to TRBJ2-5; 10 bases line up with TRBD2. The junction had 9 bases not matched to a gene; V was cut back by 6 bases and J by 2 bases. The CDR3 contains 16 residues. Germline values: CDR1 LNHDA, CDR2 SQIVND (reference sequence). The CDR3 region has the DNA TGTGCCAGTAGCCCCGGGTCTAGCGGGGGACAAGAGACCCAGTACTTC. It yields the protein CASSPGSSGGQETQYF.

The chain recombines TRBV6-5 with TRBJ2-3, with D unresolved. V dropped 6 bases and J dropped 0 bases, with 7 bases sitting between them. The CDR3 loop spans 13 amino acids. The germline V gene has CDR1 MNHEY and CDR2 SVGAGI. CDR3 in DNA: TGTGCCAGCAGACACCCTAGCACAGATACGCAGTATTTT. Protein: CASRHPSTDTQYF.

The chain uses TRBV7-2 and TRBJ2-5; 10 bases align to TRBD2. The CDR3 has 15 amino acids. Germline-derived CDR1 and CDR2 are SGHTA and FQGNSA. The trim removed 5 bases at V and 5 bases at J, leaving 8 bases unmatched. CDR3 loop: CASSPSGGGWETQYF. In DNA form, the CDR3 reads TGTGCCAGCAGCCCAAGCGGGGGGGGATGGGAGACCCAGTACTTC.

The chain carries TRBV4-2 and TRBJ1-5, with 9 bases that match TRBD1. CDR3 length: 15 amino acids. Germline CDR1 and CDR2: LGHNA and YNFKEQ. V was pared by 1 base and J by 6 bases, with 4 bases of the junction left unmatched. CDR3 DNA sequence: TGTGCCAGCAGCCAAGGGACAGGGGTGGGTCAGCCCCAGCATTTT. Protein product: CASSQGTGVGQPQHF.

This sequence joins TRBV3-1 (or the pseudogene TRBV3-2) and TRBJ1-1, with 7 bases matching TRBD1. This CDR3 is 14 amino acids long. Germline V CDR1 and CDR2: LGHDT, YNNKEL (reference sequence). V lost 4 bases and J lost 7; bases outside the gene matches: 9. This CDR3 reads CASSLKLQGIEAFF. The CDR3 DNA reads as TGTGCCAGCAGCCTGAAACTACAGGGGATTGAAGCTTTCTTT.

The chain joins TRBV6-5 to TRBJ2-1; 8 bases map to TRBD2. Germline loops: CDR1 MNHEY, CDR2 SVGAGI. This CDR3 has 15 residues. V shed 8 bases and J 3 bases; nucleotides not matched to a gene: 9. For the CDR3, the DNA is TGTGCCAGCGCTCCGGGGGGGGCGATCTACAATGAGCAGTTCTTC. Protein sequence: CASAPGGAIYNEQFF.

The chain has TRBV14 and TRBJ1-4; D unclear. Germline CDR1 SGHDN, CDR2 FVKESK. The length of the CDR3 is 16 residues. V shed 2 bases and J shed 10 bases, with 20 bases lying between them. The CDR3 nucleotides read TGTGCCAGCAGCCAATATGAGGCAAGGCGGCATGGAAAACTGTTTTTT. Residues: CASSQYEARRHGKLFF.

This clone has just a few counts. The junction shows a germline mismatch at one end, possibly a read error. The chain combines TRBV3-1 (or the pseudogene TRBV3-2) with TRBJ1-2; D unclear. Germline lookup yields CDR1 LGHDT and CDR2 YNNKEL (reference sequence). The CDR3 totals 14 residues. The CDR3, as DNA: TGTGCCAGCAGCCAAGAACAGTTCCCGTCTATCCGCGGGTTC. Translation gives CASSQEQFPSIRGF.

The chain uses TRBV28 and TRBJ2-6; a weak D match, TRBD1 (6 bases). Trimming took off 7 bases at V and 12 bases at J, with 19 bases between the two ends. The CDR3 totals 14 residues. The germline V gene has CDR1 MDHEN and CDR2 SYDVKM. The CDR3 spells CASTTRDTGAVLTF. The DNA for the CDR3 is TGTGCCAGCACGACCCGGGACACAGGTGCCGTCCTGACTTTC. Drawing the rest from reference TRBV28 and TRBJ2-6, the complete variable domain is DVKVTQSSRYLVKRTGEKVFLECVQDMDHENMFWYRQDPGLGLRLIYFSYDVKMKEKGDIPEGYSVSREKKERFSLILESASTNQTSMYLCASTTRDTGAVLTFGAGSRLTVL.

The table lists this clone with a few counts. The rearrangement links TRBV7-8 to TRBJ1-6; a possible D gene is TRBD1 (5 bases). Germline assignment: CDR1 SGHVS and CDR2 FQNEAQ. CDR3 length equals 14 residues. The V gene lost 3 bases and the J gene lost 7 bases, with 10 bases spanning the gap. The CDR3 bases are TGTGCCAGCAGCTTTCGGGACTTAAATTCACCCCTCCACTTT. Residues: CASSFRDLNSPLHF.

The chain links TRBV15 to TRBJ2-3; the D gene is possibly TRBD2 (5 bases). V was clipped by 2 bases and J by 7 bases, with 10 bases between them. Germline V gene sequence: CDR1 LNHNV, CDR2 YYDKDF (reference sequence). This CDR3 spans 13 amino acids. As DNA, the CDR3 is TGTGCCACCAGCAGACCGACGGGGTATACGCAGTATTTT. It is translated as CATSRPTGYTQYF.

The V gene is TRBV2, the J gene TRBJ2-5; D might be TRBD1 (5 bases). The CDR3 runs to 14 residues. The germline gives CDR1 SNHLY, CDR2 FYNNEI. Trimming pared 7 bases from V and 3 bases from J, leaving 15 bases between. The CDR3 spells CASIREKVEETQYF. CDR3 coding DNA: TGTGCCAGCATCAGGGAAAAAGTAGAAGAGACCCAGTACTTC.

This chain joins TRBV7-2 and TRBJ1-1, with 7 bases that match TRBD1. V shed 4 bases and J 3 bases; nucleotides not matched to a gene: 2. Germline CDR1 and CDR2: SGHTA and FQGNSA. The CDR3 spans 13 residues. The CDR3, as DNA: TGTGCCAGCAGCTCGCAGGGGGACACTGAAGCTTTCTTT. This translates into CASSSQGDTEAFF. The variable domain in full, completed from reference TRBV7-2 and TRBJ1-1, reads GAGVSQSPSNKVTEKGKDVELRCDPISGHTALYWYRQSLGQGLEFLIYFQGNSAPDKSGLPSDRFSAERTGGSVSTLTIQRTQQEDSAVYLCASSSQGDTEAFFGQGTRLTVV.

This clone was observed once. The chain recombines TRBV5-1 with TRBJ2-5; D is possibly TRBD2 (5 bases). This CDR3 region has 13 residues. Germline CDR1 SGHRS, CDR2 YFSETQ. Trimming cost V 0 bases and J 5 bases, with 8 bases left between them. In DNA form, the CDR3 reads TGCGCCAGCAGCTTGGAAGGGAGCGAGACCCAGTACTTC. It encodes CASSLEGSETQYF. The full variable domain, completed using reference TRBV5-1 and TRBJ2-5, is KAGVTQTPRYLIKTRGQQVTLSCSPISGHRSVSWYQQTPGQGLQFLFEYFSETQRNKGNFPGRFSGRQFSNSRSEMNVSTLELGDSALYLCASSLEGSETQYFGPGTRLLVL.

A few counts support this clone. The chain couples TRBV4-3 to TRBJ1-6; D is unresolved. This CDR3 spans 15 amino acids. Per germline, CDR1 LGHNA and CDR2 YSLEER. V was cut by 0 bases and J by 8 bases, with 11 bases left in between. The CDR3: CASSQDPASDSPLHF. The CDR3, as DNA: TGCGCCAGCAGCCAAGATCCCGCGTCGGATTCACCCCTCCACTTT.

This clone was recorded once. The chain recombines TRBV10-2 with TRBJ2-3; 15 nucleotides align to TRBD2. The CDR3 extends over 16 amino acids. Germline CDR1 WSHSY, CDR2 SAAADI. The trim removed 4 bases at V and 6 bases at J, leaving 5 bases unmatched. The CDR3 spells CASSVTGTSGGDTQYF. Written as DNA, the CDR3 is TGCGCCAGCAGTGTGACCGGGACTAGCGGGGGGGATACGCAGTATTTT.

The genes are TRBV11-3 and TRBJ2-7, with D tentatively TRBD1 (6 bases). The germline V gene encodes CDR1 SGHNT and CDR2 YENEEA. The CDR3 is 13 amino acids. V lost 5 bases and J 5 bases, leaving 13 bases between the germline ends. The CDR3 nucleotides read TGTGCCAGCAGCGGGTCGACAGGTAACGAGCAGTACTTC. This codes for CASSGSTGNEQYF.

The chain has TRBV9 and TRBJ1-1; a possible D gene is TRBD1 (5 bases). CDR1 and CDR2 (germline): SGDLS, YYNGEE. Between the trimmed V and J ends, which lost 4 bases and 5 bases, there was a span of 15 bases. This CDR3 is 14 amino acids long. The CDR3 nucleotides are TGTGCCAGCAGCCCCCGACAGATTGCTACTGAAGCTTTCTTT. Encoded protein: CASSPRQIATEAFF.